This entry features one T cell receptor (beta chain) sequence. This clonotype appeared a few times. Its antigen is still unknown. Qualities for individual bases were not recorded, and no much larger clone is one base off. PBMCs were isolated by Ficoll-Paque density gradient centrifugation. The instrument given in TCRdb is Illumina NovaSeq 6000. cDNA libraries for TCRalpha and TCRbeta were prepared by 5'RACE using constant-segment primers, with sample barcodes and unique molecular identifiers added. Trizol reagent was used to extract RNA from every sample. Library amplification was performed in two PCR steps, and a second sample barcode and Illumina TruSeq adapters were introduced in the second step. Sequencing of libraries was performed on an Illumina NovaSeq with 2 x 150 bp paired-end reads. Under the source paper's analysis protocol: The reads were demultiplexed and collapsed into UMI-guided consensus sequences using migec v1.2.7. Using mixcr v2.1.11, UMI consensuses were aligned to TRA and TRB V and J templates and then assembled into clonotypes. A clonotype was counted as expanded or contracted only when both edgeR and NoisET called the clonotype significant, with the noise models trained on biological replicates. For edgeR calls, a false discovery rate-adjusted p below 0.01 and a log2 fold-change threshold of 1 were applied. PCA with hierarchical clustering of max-normalized trajectories of the 1000 most abundant clonotypes was used as exploratory dynamics analysis. The CD4 or CD8 phenotype of responding clones was assigned using the separately sequenced CD4+ and CD8+ repertoires. TCRdb applied fastp at Q25 and MiXCR to the public reads, then kept only in-frame beta chains. Each entry is one CDR3 protein sequence, shown with its most common DNA and genes. The V and J calls shown here were made by TCRdb, not taken from the authors' results. This sample holds about 450,000 distinct CDR3 sequences; 23% were observed only once. The ten biggest clones cover less than 15% of the sample.

Here V drops 6 bases and J drops 1 base, and the junction holds 11 bases not matched to any gene. For CDR1 and CDR2, the germline V gene lists KGHDR and SFDVKD. The CDR3 covers 18 residues, taking in both the cysteine and the phenylalanine. Only the CDR3 part of the read is kept: 54 bases, read in frame from the first base. These data originate in a study of T-cell memory formation after mild COVID-19 (dated by TCRdb to about 2021). For context, the study as a whole: TCR sequence clusters from the two donors were found to be largely donor specific. In two donors, T-cell clones that expanded and contracted after mild COVID-19 were followed by sequencing TCRalpha and TCRbeta repertoires longitudinally. The cohort comprised two young, previously healthy adult volunteers, one female and one male. Findings and caveats that apply to the study as a whole: Only a couple of mild cases were covered in the study, and larger cohorts including severe cases with pre-infection samples were considered necessary. Contracting CD4+ clones were found mainly in CM and EM memory subsets, while CD8+ clones were enriched in EMRA. Clones that contracted from day 15 to 85 showed balanced CD4/CD8 phenotypes, whereas a second wave of clones that expanded from day 15 to 37 leaned towards CD4+. Some responding clones were found in pre-infection memory, which suggests that pre-existing cross-reactive memory T cells took part in the SARS-CoV-2 response. SARS-CoV-2 specificity was not confirmed for the second-wave clones peaking on day 37.

The sequence links TRBV24-1 to TRBJ2-1, with 10 junctional bases fitting TRBD2. This receptor was identified in an adult woman who had mild COVID-19 (a few samples of this study predate the infection). The sample titles of this study are shuffled in the database, so cell type and time point are left out; the donor was told from shared clones. The sample was PBMCs or a T cell subset sorted from them (not recorded which). In nucleotides, the sequence is TGTGCCACCAGTTTGAGCGGGAGGGCCGGAGGGTCCTACAATGAGCAGTTCTTC. It translates to CATSLSGRAGGSYNEQFF.